A single sample gave rise to the 12 T cell receptor beta chains below, sequenced in a study of blood T cell repertoires in COVID-19. Assay used: immunoSEQ multiplex PCR; TCRdb lists only in-frame clones, some missing. The sample records 160,000 or so clones, 85% to 95% being singletons. Sequencing input: peripheral blood. The receptors shown here come from a woman aged 55-70 years with COVID-19, enrolled during active disease.

V gene TRBV7-9 combines with J gene TRBJ2-1; TRBD2 aligns across 14 bases. With V trimmed by 4 bases and J by 1 base, 9 bases remained unmatched. Germline V CDR1 and CDR2: SEHNR, FQNEAQ (reference sequence). The CDR3 is 19 residues long. This CDR3 is CASSSRTSGGSKSYNEQFF. In DNA form, the CDR3 reads TGTGCCAGCAGCTCCAGGACTAGCGGGGGGTCCAAATCCTACAATGAGCAGTTCTTC.

The chain joins TRBV3-1 (or the pseudogene TRBV3-2) to TRBJ1-5, with D uncertain. Germline loops: CDR1 LGHDT, CDR2 YNNKEL (reference sequence). V shed 0 bases and J shed 7 bases, with 10 bases lying between them. This CDR3 spans 14 amino acids. CDR3 region: CASSQEFSEQPQHF. DNA of the CDR3: TGTGCCAGCAGCCAAGAATTCTCTGAGCAGCCCCAGCATTTT.

The rearrangement links TRBV5-1 to TRBJ1-1; D gene unclear. V lost 0 bases, J lost 6 bases, and 15 bases lay in between. Germline V CDR1 and CDR2: SGHRS, YFSETQ. The CDR3 has 15 residues. DNA for the CDR3: TGCGCCAGCAGCTTGGAAGCGGGAGGGATCCCTGAAGCTTTCTTT. It is translated as CASSLEAGGIPEAFF.

CDR3 loop: CASSATTGGVTEAFF. The CDR3 DNA follows: TGTGCCAGCAGTGCCACGACCGGCGGGGTGACTGAAGCTTTCTTT. The J gene is TRBJ1-1, the V gene TRBV6-4; D ambiguous. This CDR3 is 15 amino acids long. Trimming left V 4 bases short and J 5 bases short, with 17 bases between. The V gene's germline CDR1 is MRHNA and CDR2 SNTAGT.

The chain uses TRBV9 and TRBJ2-3, with 11 positions matching TRBD1. The CDR3 is 17 residues long. Per the germline V gene, CDR1 is SGDLS and CDR2 is YYNGEE. Trimming cost V 0 bases and J 0 bases; bases outside gene matches: 3. The CDR3 loop is CASSVAGQGASTDTQYF. CDR3 DNA: TGTGCCAGCAGCGTAGCCGGACAGGGGGCTAGCACAGATACGCAGTATTTT.

The chain carries TRBV7-2 and TRBJ1-6, with D tentatively TRBD1 (5 bases). The CDR3 spans 15 residues. CDR1 is SGHTA and CDR2 is FQGNSA in the germline V gene. Deletions cut 3 bases from V and 6 bases from J, with 12 bases between. CDR3 sequence reads: CASSLGRETNSPLHF. CDR3 sequence (DNA): TGTGCCAGCAGCTTGGGCAGGGAAACTAATTCACCCCTCCACTTT.

This chain links TRBV15 with TRBJ1-3; TRBD1 is a possible D gene (5 bases). V was pared by 0 bases and J by 0 bases, with 6 bases between. The germline V gene encodes CDR1 LNHNV and CDR2 YYDKDF (reference sequence). This CDR3 contains 15 residues. The chain's CDR3 is CATSREGASGNTIYF. The CDR3 DNA sequence: TGTGCCACCAGCAGAGAAGGGGCCTCTGGAAACACCATATATTTT.

V is TRBV7-9 and J is TRBJ2-7, with D possibly matching TRBD1 (7 bases). V lost 5 bases, J lost 3 bases, and 14 bases lay in between. This CDR3 is 14 amino acids long. Germline CDR1 is SEHNR and CDR2 is FQNEAQ (reference sequence). The DNA of the CDR3 is TGTGCCAGCAGCCCCGGGGGACAGAGCTACGAGCAGTACTTC. It encodes CASSPGGQSYEQYF.

The CDR3 DNA is TGTGCCAGCAGCTCCCGAGGGAAGGTCGGGGAGCTGTTTTTT. Translation: CASSSRGKVGELFF. The chain carries TRBV13 and TRBJ2-2; D is perhaps TRBD2 (5 bases). V was shortened by 4 bases and J by 7 bases, with 13 bases between the two germline ends. The CDR3 extends over 14 amino acids. Germline V CDR1 and CDR2: PRHDT, FYEKMQ (reference sequence).

This clone was recorded a few times. This chain links TRBV19 with TRBJ1-4, with no clear D. Trimming stripped 3 bases from V and 8 bases from J, with 16 bases between. This CDR3 region has 15 residues. Germline loops: CDR1 LNHDA, CDR2 SQIVND (reference sequence). The CDR3 coding sequence is TGTGCCAGTAGTATGCAGACGGGTGCCCAGGAAAAACTGTTTTTT. It specifies CASSMQTGAQEKLFF.

The rearrangement uses TRBV25-1 and TRBJ2-7; weak D call: TRBD2 (6 bases). Trimming left V 6 bases short and J 2 bases short, with 23 bases between. The CDR3 has 17 residues. Germline V lookup: CDR1 MGHDK, CDR2 SYGVNS. The CDR3 region is CASRGGAGRAPTYEQYF. The CDR3 region has the DNA TGTGCCAGCAGAGGAGGAGCGGGCAGGGCCCCTACCTACGAGCAGTACTTC.

This sequence joins TRBV6-5 and TRBJ1-5; no clear D. The CDR3 extends over 12 amino acids. The germline gives CDR1 MNHEY, CDR2 SVGAGI. Between the trimmed V and J ends, which lost 6 bases and 3 bases, there was a span of 6 bases. The CDR3 bases are TGTGCCAGCAGAACTATCAATCAGCCCCAGCATTTT. As protein: CASRTINQPQHF.